Each of the 31 T cell receptor beta chains below was sequenced from the same sample in a study of CD8 T cells in ankylosing spondylitis. TCRdb passed the 5' RACE reads through MiXCR, listing each CDR3 protein once. The sample yields 310,000 or so distinct CDR3 sequences, roughly 20% seen once. Sequenced input: blood, either unsorted or a sorted T cell fraction (not recorded which). The receptors derive from a male donor with ankylosing spondylitis or in good health (not recorded which).

This clonotype was observed a single time. The rearrangement joins TRBV2 to TRBJ2-2; 8 nucleotides align to TRBD2. V shed 3 bases, J shed 4 bases, and the junction held 4 bases outside the gene matches. The germline gives CDR1 SNHLY, CDR2 FYNNEI. The CDR3 loop spans 15 amino acids. CDR3 sequence (DNA): TGTGCCAGCAGTGATAGGAGCGGGGGCACCGGGGAGCTGTTTTTT. It yields the protein CASSDRSGGTGELFF.

The chain combines TRBV28 with TRBJ1-3; the match to TRBD1 covers 10 bases. There are 16 residues in the CDR3. The V gene's germline CDR1 is MDHEN and CDR2 SYDVKM. V was pared by 5 bases and J by 4 bases, with 8 bases of the junction left unmatched. CDR3 region: CASSGKGQGSGNTIYF. The DNA of the CDR3 is TGTGCCAGCAGTGGAAAGGGACAGGGGAGCGGAAACACCATATATTTT.

This clonotype was seen ten or more times. The chain has TRBV29-1 and TRBJ2-5; possible D gene TRBD1, 6 bases. Germline V gene sequence: CDR1 SQVTM, CDR2 ANQGSEA. V lost 3 bases and J 4 bases, leaving 15 bases between the germline ends. The CDR3 has 14 amino acids. CDR3 bases: TGCAGCGTTGATCAGGGGAATATGGGAGAGACCCAGTACTTC. Translated, it gives CSVDQGNMGETQYF.

This clonotype was observed a handful of times. V usage is TRBV12-3 or TRBV12-4 and J usage is TRBJ1-6; a weak D match, TRBD1 (5 bases). V was shortened by 2 bases and J by 3 bases, with 8 bases between the two germline ends. CDR3 length equals 15 residues. The CDR3 protein is CASSLRDVYNSPLHF. The CDR3 DNA sequence: TGTGCCAGCAGTTTAAGGGACGTCTATAATTCACCCCTCCACTTT.

This clonotype turned up a few times. The CDR3 DNA sequence: TGTGCCAGCAGTCGGGACAGGGCGAGCTCCTACGAGCAGTACGTC. It yields the protein CASSRDRASSYEQYV. J is TRBJ2-7 and V is TRBV28, with 9 bases matching TRBD1. Germline V gives CDR1 MDHEN, CDR2 SYDVKM. This CDR3 spans 15 amino acids. V was pared by 5 bases and J by 0 bases, with 5 bases of the junction left unmatched.

This clonotype has a handful of counts. The gene calls are TRBV5-1 and TRBJ2-1; the D gene is possibly TRBD1 (7 bases). In germline, CDR1 is SGHRS, CDR2 YFSETQ. V was clipped by 0 bases and J by 9 bases, with 16 bases between them. The CDR3 consists of 15 residues. For the CDR3, the DNA is TGCGCCAGCAGCTTGGCCGTCGCAGGGGGGCGTGAGCAGTTCTTC. Translating it yields CASSLAVAGGREQFF.

There are a few counts of this clonotype. The chain has TRBV10-3 and TRBJ2-7; D uncertain. The CDR3 extends over 13 amino acids. Between the trimmed V and J ends, which lost 0 bases and 3 bases, there was a span of 6 bases. The germline V gene encodes CDR1 ENHRY and CDR2 SYGVKD. The CDR3 DNA is TGTGCCATCAGTGAGTCTCTGCTCTACGAGCAGTACGTC. Its translation is CAISESLLYEQYV.

This clonotype was seen a few times. The chain carries TRBV29-1 and TRBJ2-1; TRBD2 matches 8 bases. CDR1 SQVTM and CDR2 ANQGSEA come from the germline V gene. V lost 6 bases, J lost 2 bases, and 3 bases stayed unmatched. CDR3 size: 13 residues. Here the CDR3 reads CSVRRGAYNEQFF. As DNA, the CDR3 is TGCAGCGTGAGGCGGGGGGCCTACAATGAGCAGTTCTTC.

The chain recombines TRBV12-3 or TRBV12-4 with TRBJ1-4; D unresolved. The CDR3 totals 12 residues. Trimming took 2 bases from V and 7 from J, leaving 5 bases between them. This CDR3 is CASSLNSEKLFF. CDR3 in DNA: TGTGCCAGCAGTTTAAACAGTGAAAAACTGTTTTTT.

The DNA of the CDR3 is TGTGCCAGCAGTGTGACAGAGGGGAACACCGGGGAGCTGTTTTTT. Translation: CASSVTEGNTGELFF. This chain links TRBV6-1 with TRBJ2-2; either TRBD1 or TRBD2 may fit D (5 bases each). Germline V gene sequence: CDR1 MNHNS, CDR2 SASEGT. The CDR3 is made up of 15 amino acids. Trimming shortened V by 4 bases and J by 1 base, and 10 bases separated the two germline ends.

The chain recombines TRBV9 with TRBJ2-5, with 7 bases matching TRBD2. Trimming cost V 0 bases and J 1 base; bases outside gene matches: 6. Germline CDR1 reads SGDLS; CDR2 reads YYNGEE. The CDR3 extends over 16 amino acids. DNA for the CDR3: TGTGCCAGCAGCGTAGTTCAGCGGGGAGGCCAAGAGACCCAGTACTTC. Translation gives CASSVVQRGGQETQYF.

The chain couples TRBV27 to TRBJ2-3; no clear D. The V end lost 4 bases, the J end lost 2 bases, and 13 bases lay between the germline ends. This CDR3 is built from 15 residues. The germline gives CDR1 MNHEY, CDR2 SMNVEV (reference sequence). The CDR3: CASSSTGSYTDTQYF. The CDR3, as DNA: TGTGCCAGCAGTTCAACCGGTAGCTACACAGATACGCAGTATTTT.

V is TRBV10-3 and J is TRBJ2-1; D tentatively fits TRBD1 or TRBD2 (5 bases each). Between the trimmed V and J ends, which lost 4 bases and 2 bases, there was a span of 18 bases. CDR3 size: 17 residues. Germline assignment: CDR1 ENHRY and CDR2 SYGVKD. The chain's CDR3 is CAISVSAGALPYNEQFF. Here the CDR3 DNA reads TGTGCCATCAGTGTGAGTGCCGGGGCCCTACCCTACAATGAGCAGTTCTTC.

The chain employs TRBV6-2 or TRBV6-3 and TRBJ2-7; D is ambiguous. Trimming left V 2 bases short and J 4 bases short, with 12 bases between. The length of the CDR3 is 14 residues. Germline-derived CDR1 and CDR2 are MNHEY and SVGEGT. CDR3: CASSYIGRSYEQYV. For the CDR3, the DNA is TGTGCCAGCAGTTACATAGGACGGTCATACGAGCAGTACGTC.

This clonotype was found many times. V gene TRBV4-2 combines with J gene TRBJ1-1; 9 bases map to TRBD1. The CDR3 sequence is 15 residues long. V lost 1 base, J lost 5 bases, and 5 bases stayed unmatched. The V gene's germline CDR1 is LGHNA and CDR2 YNFKEQ. In DNA form, the CDR3 reads TGTGCCAGCAGCCAAGCGGGACAGGGAAGAACTGAAGCTTTCTTT. It is translated as CASSQAGQGRTEAFF.

V gene TRBV5-4 combines with J gene TRBJ2-1, with 7 bases that match TRBD2. V was pared by 6 bases and J by 0 bases, with 9 bases of the junction left unmatched. Germline lookup yields CDR1 SGHNT and CDR2 YYREEE (reference sequence). CDR3 length equals 16 residues. The CDR3 bases are TGTGCCAGCACCCCAGTCGGGGGGAGCTCCTACAATGAGCAGTTCTTC. Translation gives CASTPVGGSSYNEQFF.

The rearrangement links TRBV15 to TRBJ1-1; D is unclear. The CDR3 runs 13 residues. Per the germline V gene, CDR1 is LNHNV and CDR2 is YYDKDF (reference sequence). V lost 5 bases to trimming and J lost 0 bases, with 7 bases between them. In DNA form, the CDR3 reads TGTGCCACCAGCCCGGGGATGAACACTGAAGCTTTCTTT. Its translation: CATSPGMNTEAFF.

Here the CDR3 reads CASSFLSGGATGELFF. In DNA form, the CDR3 reads TGTGCCAGCAGCTTTCTCAGCGGGGGGGCGACCGGGGAGCTGTTTTTT. V gene TRBV7-8 combines with J gene TRBJ2-2; 10 bases are a match to TRBD2. Germline V CDR1 and CDR2: SGHVS, FQNEAQ. V gave up 3 bases and J gave up 5 bases; unmatched junction bases: 6. The CDR3 runs 16 residues. The entire variable domain, with the rest obtained from reference TRBV7-8 and TRBJ2-2, is as follows: GAGVSQSPRYKVAKRGQDVALRCDPISGHVSLFWYQQALGQGPEFLTYFQNEAQLDKSGLPSDRFFAERPEGSVSTLKIQRTQQEDSAVYLCASSFLSGGATGELFFGEGSRLTVL.

This chain joins TRBV5-5 and TRBJ1-1, with 8 nucleotides matching TRBD1. V was clipped by 1 base and J by 1 base; unmatched bases: 3. Germline loops: CDR1 SGHKS, CDR2 YYEKEE (reference sequence). The CDR3 contains 15 residues. CDR3 amino acids: CASSLRTGTNTEAFF. The CDR3 nucleotides are TGTGCCAGCAGCTTGCGGACAGGGACGAACACTGAAGCTTTCTTT.

The rearrangement uses TRBV15 and TRBJ2-1; TRBD1 is a possible D gene (5 bases). Trimming cost V 1 base and J 7 bases, with 14 bases left between them. Looked up from germline, CDR1 is LNHNV and CDR2 is YYDKDF (reference sequence). This CDR3 spans 15 amino acids. CDR3 region: CATSRVGAGRNEQFF. The CDR3 DNA sequence: TGTGCCACCAGCAGAGTTGGAGCAGGGCGGAATGAGCAGTTCTTC.

The chain employs TRBV20-1 and TRBJ2-3; D unresolved. V was clipped by 6 bases and J by 0 bases, with 13 bases between them. Germline loops: CDR1 DFQATT, CDR2 SNEGSKA (reference sequence). The CDR3 length is 14 residues. CDR3 loop: CSAPRGASTDTQYF. For the CDR3, the DNA is TGCAGTGCCCCACGTGGCGCTAGCACAGATACGCAGTATTTT.

This clonotype was found a few times. The CDR3 spells CASSPTGPGETQYF. CDR3 nucleotides: TGTGCCAGCAGTCCGACTGGTCCGGGAGAGACCCAGTACTTC. The chain employs TRBV12-3 or TRBV12-4 and TRBJ2-5, with no clear D. This CDR3 comprises 14 residues. Trimming took off 5 bases at V and 4 bases at J, with 14 bases between the two ends.

The chain employs TRBV12-3 or TRBV12-4 and TRBJ2-1, with D perhaps matching TRBD1 (7 bases). V gave up 6 bases and J gave up 10 bases, with 13 bases separating them. This CDR3 spans 12 amino acids. CDR3 region: CASRLTGREQFF. In DNA, the CDR3 is TGTGCCAGCAGACTGACAGGGAGGGAGCAGTTCTTC.

The chain uses TRBV5-1 and TRBJ2-1; TRBD2 matches at 12 bases. Germline CDR1 and CDR2: SGHRS and YFSETQ. V lost 3 bases, J lost 0 bases, and 10 bases stayed unmatched. CDR3 size: 19 residues. CDR3 coding DNA: TGCGCCAGCAGCTGGTCGTCTAGCGGGAGGGGAAGCTCCTACAATGAGCAGTTCTTC. Amino acids: CASSWSSSGRGSSYNEQFF.

This clonotype was counted a few times. This chain joins TRBV24-1 and TRBJ2-3; 7 nucleotides match TRBD2. This CDR3 region has 16 residues. J lost 4 bases, V lost 1 base, and 7 bases had no gene match. Germline V gene data show CDR1 as KGHDR and CDR2 as SFDVKD. The CDR3 DNA reads TGTGCCACCAGTGATTTTACGGCGGGAGAGGCAGATACGCAGTATTTT. Its protein is CATSDFTAGEADTQYF.

This clonotype was counted a few times. J is TRBJ2-1 and V is TRBV28; D remains ambiguous. Germline CDR1 reads MDHEN; CDR2 reads SYDVKM. The CDR3 runs 14 residues. Trimming pared 1 base from V and 5 bases from J, leaving 9 bases between. DNA of the CDR3: TGTGCCAGCAGTTTATCTGTGGAGCACAATGAGCAGTTCTTC. Protein sequence: CASSLSVEHNEQFF. Looking up the rest from reference TRBV28 and TRBJ2-1 gives the full variable domain: DVKVTQSSRYLVKRTGEKVFLECVQDMDHENMFWYRQDPGLGLRLIYFSYDVKMKEKGDIPEGYSVSREKKERFSLILESASTNQTSMYLCASSLSVEHNEQFFGPGTRLTVL.

This chain's CDR3 is CASSARSGTGRTEAFF. CDR3 bases: TGTGCCAGCAGCGCCCGATCCGGGACAGGTCGCACTGAAGCTTTCTTT. The rearrangement joins TRBV9 to TRBJ1-1, with 8 bases that match TRBD1. This CDR3 is built from 16 residues. Germline V lookup: CDR1 SGDLS, CDR2 YYNGEE. Trimming cost V 3 bases and J 4 bases; bases outside gene matches: 11. Full variable domain (remainder filled in from reference TRBV9 and TRBJ1-1): DSGVTQTPKHLITATGQRVTLRCSPRSGDLSVYWYQQSLDQGLQFLIQYYNGEERAKGNILERFSAQQFPDLHSELNLSSLELGDSALYFCASSARSGTGRTEAFFGQGTRLTVV.

This clonotype was recorded a few times. The chain carries TRBV5-5 and TRBJ1-4; possibly TRBD1 for D (5 bases). Trimming removed 4 bases at V and 7 bases at J, with 17 bases between. Germline CDR1 reads SGHKS; CDR2 reads YYEKEE (reference sequence). The CDR3 is 15 amino acids. CDR3 region: CASSPVWGDGEKLFF. CDR3 DNA sequence: TGTGCCAGCAGCCCTGTTTGGGGGGACGGTGAAAAACTGTTTTTT.

This chain joins TRBV7-3 and TRBJ1-5; unclear D gene. The CDR3 totals 15 residues. The germline CDR1 and CDR2 sequences are SGHTA and FQGTGA. V was pared by 5 bases and J by 0 bases, with 11 bases between. CDR3 protein: CASSPGRPSNQPQHF. In DNA, the CDR3 is TGTGCCAGCAGCCCTGGCAGGCCTAGCAATCAGCCCCAGCATTTT.

CDR3 in amino acids: CASAGQGATGELFF. DNA for the CDR3: TGCGCCAGCGCTGGACAGGGGGCAACCGGGGAGCTGTTTTTT. The rearrangement links TRBV5-1 to TRBJ2-2; 11 nucleotides agree with TRBD1. V was pared by 7 bases and J by 5 bases, with 4 bases of the junction left unmatched. CDR1 and CDR2 (germline): SGHRS, YFSETQ. The CDR3 totals 14 residues.

In this sample, this clonotype turned up many times. The chain recombines TRBV10-3 with TRBJ1-5; D perhaps matches TRBD1 (5 bases). Germline V CDR1 and CDR2: ENHRY, SYGVKD. V was trimmed by 4 bases and J by 4 bases, leaving 17 bases between them. The CDR3 extends over 16 amino acids. The CDR3 protein is CAISATGAGTNQPQHF. Here the CDR3 DNA reads TGTGCCATCAGTGCAACCGGGGCAGGGACTAATCAGCCCCAGCATTTT.